The 9 T cell receptor beta chains reported below all come from one sample, sequenced in a study of OX40 agonist ivuxolimab in advanced cancers. Libraries were prepared by immunoSEQ multiplex PCR; TCRdb keeps only in-frame clonotypes and omits some of them. The table records 75,000 to 100,000 clones, around 92% of them present only once. The specimen comprised CD4+ or CD8+ T cells sorted from blood, sampled in a trial of the OX40 agonist ivuxolimab. These receptors all come from an adult with an advanced solid tumor such as melanoma, head and neck, liver or kidney cancer.

The CDR3 spells CASSAARESEQYF. In DNA, the CDR3 is TGCGCCAGCAGTGCCGCGCGGGAGAGCGAGCAGTACTTC. The chain couples TRBV10-2 to TRBJ2-7, with 7 bases matching TRBD2. CDR3 length equals 13 residues. V gave up 4 bases and J gave up 6 bases; unmatched junction bases: 6. Germline V gene lookup returns CDR1 WSHSY and CDR2 SAAADI.

The chain has TRBV9 and TRBJ2-5; TRBD2 agrees at 13 bases. Per germline, CDR1 SGDLS and CDR2 YYNGEE. This CDR3 comprises 15 residues. J was trimmed by 6 bases and V by 3 bases; bases with no gene match: 5. CDR3 sequence (DNA): TGTGCCAGCAGCGCTAGGACTAGCGGGAGTCAGACCCAGTACTTC. Translated: CASSARTSGSQTQYF.

V and J are TRBV27 and TRBJ1-2, with 12 bases lining up with TRBD1. The CDR3 covers 15 residues. V gave up 7 bases and J gave up 7 bases; unmatched junction bases: 10. Germline values: CDR1 MNHEY, CDR2 SMNVEV (reference sequence). Here the CDR3 reads CASKLGGQGAGGYTF. The CDR3 DNA reads as TGTGCCAGCAAACTTGGGGGACAGGGGGCTGGTGGCTACACCTTC.

This sequence joins TRBV19 and TRBJ2-2, with 9 bases that match TRBD1. The CDR3 is made up of 16 amino acids. V shed 7 bases and J 9 bases; nucleotides not matched to a gene: 15. Germline CDR1 is LNHDA and CDR2 is SQIVND (reference sequence). This CDR3 is CASKAAPGTGLRELFF. The DNA for the CDR3 is TGTGCCAGTAAAGCCGCCCCAGGGACAGGGCTCCGGGAGCTGTTTTTT.

Details on this clone: Sequence at one end of the junction differs from germline and may be a read error. This sequence joins TRBV7-9 and TRBJ2-7, with TRBD2 matching 9 bases. The CDR3 is made up of 12 amino acids. Germline V lookup: CDR1 SEHNR, CDR2 FQNEAQ (reference sequence). The CDR3 DNA is TGTGCCAGCAGCTCCAATGGGGGACTAGCCGTCTTC. Translated: CASSSNGGLAVF. Complete variable domain (other parts from reference TRBV7-9 and TRBJ2-7): DTGVSQNPRHKITKRGQNVTFRCDPISEHNRLYWYRQTLGQGPEFLTYFQNEAQLEKSRLLSDRFSAERPKGSFSTLEIQRTEQGDSAMYLCASSSNGGLAVFGPGTRLTVT.

V usage is TRBV27 and J usage is TRBJ2-3, with TRBD2 matching over 10 bases. The CDR3 loop spans 15 amino acids. V shed 5 bases, J shed 1 base, and the junction held 3 bases outside the gene matches. Germline V gene lookup returns CDR1 MNHEY and CDR2 SMNVEV (reference sequence). The DNA of the CDR3 is TGTGCCAGCAGTCTTCTAGCGGGGGGCACAGATACGCAGTATTTT. Translating gives CASSLLAGGTDTQYF.

This clone occurred a few times. V gene TRBV2 combines with J gene TRBJ1-5; no clear D. The CDR3 is made up of 11 amino acids. Germline V gene lookup returns CDR1 SNHLY and CDR2 FYNNEI. Trimming cost V 2 bases and J 13 bases, with 9 bases left between them. CDR3 in amino acids: CASSELRIQHF. Here the CDR3 DNA reads TGTGCCAGCAGTGAACTACGAATACAGCATTTT.

The chain recombines TRBV4-2 with TRBJ1-2; 9 nucleotides match TRBD1. Germline CDR1 is LGHNA and CDR2 is YNFKEQ. This CDR3 is 18 amino acids long. The V segment lost 2 bases and the J segment 8 bases; nucleotides outside the gene matches: 18. The CDR3 protein is CASSQSSWGTGQFGGYTF. In nucleotides, the CDR3 is TGTGCCAGCAGCCAATCTTCCTGGGGGACAGGGCAGTTTGGAGGCTACACCTTC.

The chain is built from TRBV4-1 and TRBJ2-2; no firm D call. The CDR3 has 17 residues. CDR1 and CDR2 from the germline V gene are MGHRA and YSYEKL. Trimming pared 1 base from V and 6 bases from J, leaving 18 bases between. The CDR3 nucleotides are TGCGCCAGCAGCCAAGTCGACTCCTTGGGTAGTCCCGGGGAGCTGTTTTTT. Its protein product is CASSQVDSLGSPGELFF.